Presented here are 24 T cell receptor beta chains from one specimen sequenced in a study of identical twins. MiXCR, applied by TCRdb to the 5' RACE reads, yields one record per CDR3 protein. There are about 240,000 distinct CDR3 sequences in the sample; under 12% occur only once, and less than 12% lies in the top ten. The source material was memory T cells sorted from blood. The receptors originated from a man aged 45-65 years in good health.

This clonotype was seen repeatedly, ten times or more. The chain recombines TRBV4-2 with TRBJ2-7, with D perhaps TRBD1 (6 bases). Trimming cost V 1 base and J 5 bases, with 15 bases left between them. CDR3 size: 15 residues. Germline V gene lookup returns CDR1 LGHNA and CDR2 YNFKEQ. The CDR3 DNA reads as TGTGCCAGCAGCCAAGCACGAACAGGGAGCGACGAGCAGTACTTC. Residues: CASSQARTGSDEQYF.

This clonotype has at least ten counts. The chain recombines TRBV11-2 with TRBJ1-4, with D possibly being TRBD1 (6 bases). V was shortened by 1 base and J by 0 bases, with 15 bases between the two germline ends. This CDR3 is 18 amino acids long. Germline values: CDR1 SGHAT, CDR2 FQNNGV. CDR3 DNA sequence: TGTGCCAGCAGCTTAGTAGGGGGAGGGCAGTCAACTAATGAAAAACTGTTTTTT. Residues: CASSLVGGGQSTNEKLFF.

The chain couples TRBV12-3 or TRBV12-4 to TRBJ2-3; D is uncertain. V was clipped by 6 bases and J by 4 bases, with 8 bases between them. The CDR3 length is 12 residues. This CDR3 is CASSQSPDTQYF. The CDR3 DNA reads TGTGCCAGCAGCCAAAGTCCAGATACGCAGTATTTT.

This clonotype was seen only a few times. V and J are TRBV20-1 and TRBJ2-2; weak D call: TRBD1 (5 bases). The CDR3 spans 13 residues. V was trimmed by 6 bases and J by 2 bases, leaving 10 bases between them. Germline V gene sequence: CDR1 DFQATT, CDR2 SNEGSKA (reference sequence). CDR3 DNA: TGCAGTGCCCCTACAGGAAACACCGGGGAGCTGTTTTTT. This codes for CSAPTGNTGELFF.

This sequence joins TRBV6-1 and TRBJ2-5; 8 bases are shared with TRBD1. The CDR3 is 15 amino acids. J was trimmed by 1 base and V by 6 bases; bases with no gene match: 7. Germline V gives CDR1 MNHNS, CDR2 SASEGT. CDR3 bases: TGTGCCAGCAGATCCAGGGGGCTCCTCCAAGAGACCCAGTACTTC. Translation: CASRSRGLLQETQYF.

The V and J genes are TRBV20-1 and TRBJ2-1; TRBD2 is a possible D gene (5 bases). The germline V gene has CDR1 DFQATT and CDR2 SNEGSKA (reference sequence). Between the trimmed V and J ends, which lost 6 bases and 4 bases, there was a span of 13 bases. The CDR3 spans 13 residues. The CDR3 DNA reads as TGCAGTGCGGAACCCCGGGGTTACAATGAGCAGTTCTTC. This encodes CSAEPRGYNEQFF.

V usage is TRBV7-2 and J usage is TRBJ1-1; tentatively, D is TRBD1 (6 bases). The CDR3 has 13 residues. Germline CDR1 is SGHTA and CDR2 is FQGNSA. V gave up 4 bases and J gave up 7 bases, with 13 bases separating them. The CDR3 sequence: CASSSRGHFEAFF. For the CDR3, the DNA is TGTGCCAGCAGCTCCCGGGGGCATTTTGAAGCTTTCTTT. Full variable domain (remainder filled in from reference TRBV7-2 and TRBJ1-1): GAGVSQSPSNKVTEKGKDVELRCDPISGHTALYWYRQSLGQGLEFLIYFQGNSAPDKSGLPSDRFSAERTGGSVSTLTIQRTQQEDSAVYLCASSSRGHFEAFFGQGTRLTVV.

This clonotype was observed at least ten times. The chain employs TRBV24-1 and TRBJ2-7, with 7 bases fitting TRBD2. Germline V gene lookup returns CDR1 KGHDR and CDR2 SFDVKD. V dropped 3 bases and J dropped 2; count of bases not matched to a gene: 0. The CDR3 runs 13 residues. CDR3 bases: TGTGCCACCAGTGATGGGGGGGCCTACGAGCAGTACTTC. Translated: CATSDGGAYEQYF.

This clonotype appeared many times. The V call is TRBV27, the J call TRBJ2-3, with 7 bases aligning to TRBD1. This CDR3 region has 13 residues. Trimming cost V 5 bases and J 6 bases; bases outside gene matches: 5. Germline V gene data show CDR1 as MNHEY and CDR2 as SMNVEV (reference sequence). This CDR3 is CASSHLDRDTQYF. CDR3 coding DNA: TGTGCCAGCAGTCACTTGGACAGGGATACGCAGTATTTT.

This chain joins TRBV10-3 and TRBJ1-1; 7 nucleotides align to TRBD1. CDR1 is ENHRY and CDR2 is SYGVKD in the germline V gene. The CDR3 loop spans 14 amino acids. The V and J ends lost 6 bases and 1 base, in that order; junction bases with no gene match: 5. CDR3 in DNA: TGTGCCATCAGGGGGGGGACAGAGAACACTGAAGCTTTCTTT. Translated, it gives CAIRGGTENTEAFF.

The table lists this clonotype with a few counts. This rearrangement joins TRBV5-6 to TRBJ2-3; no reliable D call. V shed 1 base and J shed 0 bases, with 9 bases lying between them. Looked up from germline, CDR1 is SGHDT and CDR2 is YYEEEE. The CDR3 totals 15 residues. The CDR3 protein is CASSLSPSSTDTQYF. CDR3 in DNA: TGTGCCAGCAGCTTGTCCCCGTCTAGCACAGATACGCAGTATTTT.

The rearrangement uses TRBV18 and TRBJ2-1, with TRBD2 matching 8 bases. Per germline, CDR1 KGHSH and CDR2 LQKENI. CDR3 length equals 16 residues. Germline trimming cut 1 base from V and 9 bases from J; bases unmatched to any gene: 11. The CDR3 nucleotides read TGTGCCAGCTCACCACTCTCGGGAGGGTTCGGCAGTGAGCAGTTCTTC. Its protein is CASSPLSGGFGSEQFF.

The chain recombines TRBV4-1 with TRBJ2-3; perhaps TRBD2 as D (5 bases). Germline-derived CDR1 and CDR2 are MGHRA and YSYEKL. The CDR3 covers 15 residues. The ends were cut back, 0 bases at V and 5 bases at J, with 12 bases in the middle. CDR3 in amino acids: CASSQEPNRGDTQYF. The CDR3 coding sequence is TGCGCCAGCAGCCAAGAACCGAACCGGGGAGATACGCAGTATTTT.

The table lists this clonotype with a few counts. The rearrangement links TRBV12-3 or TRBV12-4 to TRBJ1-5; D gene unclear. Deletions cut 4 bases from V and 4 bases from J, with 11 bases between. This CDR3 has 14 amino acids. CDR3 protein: CASSSPGLNQPQHF. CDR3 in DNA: TGTGCCAGCAGTTCACCGGGCCTAAATCAGCCCCAGCATTTT.

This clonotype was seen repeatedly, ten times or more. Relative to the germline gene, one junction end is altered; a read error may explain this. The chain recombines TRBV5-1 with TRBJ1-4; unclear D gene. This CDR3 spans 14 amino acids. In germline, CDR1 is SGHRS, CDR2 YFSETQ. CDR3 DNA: TGCGCCAGCAGCTTGCGGTCGGGGAATGAAAACCTGTTTTTT. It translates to CASSLRSGNENLFF.

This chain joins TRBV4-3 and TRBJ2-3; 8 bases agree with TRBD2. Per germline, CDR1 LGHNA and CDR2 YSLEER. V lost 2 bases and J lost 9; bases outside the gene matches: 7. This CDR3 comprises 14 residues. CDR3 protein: CASSQRGGSETQYF. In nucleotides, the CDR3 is TGCGCCAGCAGCCAACGGGGGGGGAGCGAGACGCAGTATTTT.

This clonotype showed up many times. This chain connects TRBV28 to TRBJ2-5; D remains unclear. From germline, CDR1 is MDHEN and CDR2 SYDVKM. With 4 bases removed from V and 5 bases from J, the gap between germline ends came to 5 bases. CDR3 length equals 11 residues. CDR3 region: CASSSPETQYF. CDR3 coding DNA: TGTGCCAGCAGTTCCCCGGAGACCCAGTACTTC.

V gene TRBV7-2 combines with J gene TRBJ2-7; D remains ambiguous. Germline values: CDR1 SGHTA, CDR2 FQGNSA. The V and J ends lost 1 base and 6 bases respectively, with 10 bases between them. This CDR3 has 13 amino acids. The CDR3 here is CASSLEYWGEQYF. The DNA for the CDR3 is TGTGCCAGCAGCTTAGAATACTGGGGCGAGCAGTACTTC.

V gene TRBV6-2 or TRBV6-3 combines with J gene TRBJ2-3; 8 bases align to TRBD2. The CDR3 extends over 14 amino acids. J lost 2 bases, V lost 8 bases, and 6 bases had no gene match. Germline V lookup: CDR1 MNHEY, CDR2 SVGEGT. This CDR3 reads CASELAGITDTQYF. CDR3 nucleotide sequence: TGTGCCAGCGAGCTAGCGGGCATCACAGATACGCAGTATTTT.

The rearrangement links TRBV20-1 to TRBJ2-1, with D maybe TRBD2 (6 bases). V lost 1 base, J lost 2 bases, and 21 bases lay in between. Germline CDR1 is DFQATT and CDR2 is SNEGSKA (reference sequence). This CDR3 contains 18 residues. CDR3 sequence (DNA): TGCAGTGCTAGAGTTCAAAGCGGGCCACCAGGGACCTACAATGAGCAGTTCTTC. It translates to CSARVQSGPPGTYNEQFF.

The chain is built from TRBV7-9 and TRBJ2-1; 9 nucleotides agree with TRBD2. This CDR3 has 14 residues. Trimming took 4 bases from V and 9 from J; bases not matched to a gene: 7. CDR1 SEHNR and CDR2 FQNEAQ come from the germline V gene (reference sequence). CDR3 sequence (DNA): TGTGCCAGCAGCTCAGGGGGACTAGCTGCTGAGCAGTTCTTC. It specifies CASSSGGLAAEQFF.

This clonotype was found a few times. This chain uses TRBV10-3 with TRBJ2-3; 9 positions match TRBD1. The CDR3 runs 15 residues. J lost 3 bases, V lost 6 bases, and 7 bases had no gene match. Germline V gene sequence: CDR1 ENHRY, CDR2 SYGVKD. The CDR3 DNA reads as TGTGCCATCAGAACAGGGGGCGAGAGAACAGATACGCAGTATTTT. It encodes CAIRTGGERTDTQYF.

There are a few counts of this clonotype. The CDR3, as DNA: TGTGCCAGCAGACCCCACCAGACATTGAACACTGAAGCTTTCTTT. It encodes CASRPHQTLNTEAFF. V gene TRBV7-2 combines with J gene TRBJ1-1; unclear D gene. Germline V gene sequence: CDR1 SGHTA, CDR2 FQGNSA. V shed 6 bases and J shed 0 bases, with 14 bases lying between them. The CDR3 covers 15 residues. The variable domain in full, with the rest retrieved from reference TRBV7-2 and TRBJ1-1, is GAGVSQSPSNKVTEKGKDVELRCDPISGHTALYWYRQSLGQGLEFLIYFQGNSAPDKSGLPSDRFSAERTGGSVSTLTIQRTQQEDSAVYLCASRPHQTLNTEAFFGQGTRLTVV.

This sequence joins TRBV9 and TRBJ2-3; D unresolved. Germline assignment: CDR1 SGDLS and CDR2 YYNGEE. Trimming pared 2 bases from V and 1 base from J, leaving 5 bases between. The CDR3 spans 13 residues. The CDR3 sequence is CASSVFRTDTQYF. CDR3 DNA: TGTGCCAGCAGCGTCTTTCGCACAGATACGCAGTATTTT.